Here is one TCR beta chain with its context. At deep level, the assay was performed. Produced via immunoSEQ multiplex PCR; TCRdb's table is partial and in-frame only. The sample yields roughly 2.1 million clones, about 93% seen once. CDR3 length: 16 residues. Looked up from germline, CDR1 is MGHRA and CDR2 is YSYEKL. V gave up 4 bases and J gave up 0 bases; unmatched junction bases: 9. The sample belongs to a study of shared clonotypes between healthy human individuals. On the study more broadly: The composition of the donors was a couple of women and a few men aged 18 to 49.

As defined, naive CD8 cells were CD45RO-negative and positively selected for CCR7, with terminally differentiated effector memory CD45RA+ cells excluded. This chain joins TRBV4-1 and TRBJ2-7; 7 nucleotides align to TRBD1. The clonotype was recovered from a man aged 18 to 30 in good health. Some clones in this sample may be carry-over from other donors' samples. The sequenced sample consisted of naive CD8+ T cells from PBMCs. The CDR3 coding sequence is TGCGCCAGCAGCCCACCGGACAGGAGTCTCTCCTACGAGCAGTACTTC. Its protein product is CASSPPDRSLSYEQYF.